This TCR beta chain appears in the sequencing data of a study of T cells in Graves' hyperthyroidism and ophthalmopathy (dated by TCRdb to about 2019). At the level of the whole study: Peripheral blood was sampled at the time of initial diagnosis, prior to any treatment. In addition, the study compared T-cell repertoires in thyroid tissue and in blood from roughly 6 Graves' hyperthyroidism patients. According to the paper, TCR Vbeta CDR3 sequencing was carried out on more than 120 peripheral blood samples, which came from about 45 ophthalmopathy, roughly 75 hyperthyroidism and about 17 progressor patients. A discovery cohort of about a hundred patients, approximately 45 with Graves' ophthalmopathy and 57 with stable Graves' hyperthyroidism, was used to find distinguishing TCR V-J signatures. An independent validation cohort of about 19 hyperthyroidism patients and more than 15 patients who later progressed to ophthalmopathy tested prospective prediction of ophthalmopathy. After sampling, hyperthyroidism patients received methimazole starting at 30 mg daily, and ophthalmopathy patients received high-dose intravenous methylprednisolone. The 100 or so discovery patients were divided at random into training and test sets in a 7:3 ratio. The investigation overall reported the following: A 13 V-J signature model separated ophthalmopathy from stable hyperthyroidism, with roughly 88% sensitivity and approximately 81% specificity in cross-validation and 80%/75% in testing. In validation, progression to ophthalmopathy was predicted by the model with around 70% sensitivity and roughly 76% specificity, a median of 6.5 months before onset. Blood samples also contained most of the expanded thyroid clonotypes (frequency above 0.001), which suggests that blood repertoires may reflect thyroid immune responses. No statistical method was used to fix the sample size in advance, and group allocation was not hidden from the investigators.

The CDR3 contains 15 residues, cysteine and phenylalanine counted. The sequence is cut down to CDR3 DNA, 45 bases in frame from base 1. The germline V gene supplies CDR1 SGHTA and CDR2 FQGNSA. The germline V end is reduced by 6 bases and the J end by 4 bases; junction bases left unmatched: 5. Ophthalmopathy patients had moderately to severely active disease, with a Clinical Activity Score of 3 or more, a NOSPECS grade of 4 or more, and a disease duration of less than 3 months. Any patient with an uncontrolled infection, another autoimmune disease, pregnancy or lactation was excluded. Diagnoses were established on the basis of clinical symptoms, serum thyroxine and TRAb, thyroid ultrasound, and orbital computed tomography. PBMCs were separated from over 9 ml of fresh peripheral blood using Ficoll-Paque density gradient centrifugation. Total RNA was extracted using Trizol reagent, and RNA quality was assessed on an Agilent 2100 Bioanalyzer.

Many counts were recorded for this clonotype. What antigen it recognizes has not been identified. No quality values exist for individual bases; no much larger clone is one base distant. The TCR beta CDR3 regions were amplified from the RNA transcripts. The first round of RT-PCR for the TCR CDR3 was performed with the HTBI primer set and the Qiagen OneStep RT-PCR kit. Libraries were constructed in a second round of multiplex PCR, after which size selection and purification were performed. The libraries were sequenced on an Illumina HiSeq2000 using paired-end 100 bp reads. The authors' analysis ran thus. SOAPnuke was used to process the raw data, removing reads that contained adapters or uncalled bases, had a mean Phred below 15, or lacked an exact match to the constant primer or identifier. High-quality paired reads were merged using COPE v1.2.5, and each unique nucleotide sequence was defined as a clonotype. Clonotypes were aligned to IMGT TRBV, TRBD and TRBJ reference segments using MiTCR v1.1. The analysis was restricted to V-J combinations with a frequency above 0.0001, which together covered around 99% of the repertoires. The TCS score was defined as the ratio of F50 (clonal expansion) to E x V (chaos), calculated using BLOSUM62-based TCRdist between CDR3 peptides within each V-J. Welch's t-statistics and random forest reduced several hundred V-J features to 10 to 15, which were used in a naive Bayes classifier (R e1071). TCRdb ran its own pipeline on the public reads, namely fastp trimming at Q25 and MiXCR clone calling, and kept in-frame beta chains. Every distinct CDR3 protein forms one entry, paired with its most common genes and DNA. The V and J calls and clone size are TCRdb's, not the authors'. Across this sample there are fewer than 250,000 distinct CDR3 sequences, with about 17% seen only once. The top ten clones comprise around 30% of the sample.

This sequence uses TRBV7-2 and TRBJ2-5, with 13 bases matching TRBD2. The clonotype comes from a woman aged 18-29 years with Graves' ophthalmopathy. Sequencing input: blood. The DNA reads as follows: TGTGCCAGCAGGCCCGGACTAGCGGGAGTAGAGACCCAGTACTTC. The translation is CASRPGLAGVETQYF.